This is a list of T cell receptor beta chains from one sample in a study of T cell responses to AZD1222 COVID-19 vaccine. Only in-frame clones appear in the TCRdb table, and some are missing; sequencing was by immunoSEQ multiplex PCR. The profile shows some 150,000 clones, roughly nine tenths of them singletons. This sample comprised peripheral blood, obtained on day 0 of AZD1222 vaccination. These receptors all come from an adult in good health. CDR3s include the opening cysteine and the closing phenylalanine or tryptophan. Clone sizes are given selectively: once, few, many, or a class where the clone is expanded.

j_gene	v_gene	abundance	CDR3aa
TRBJ1-2	TRBV10-1	-	CASSPGTGVYGYTF
TRBJ1-2	TRBV12-3/TRBV12-4	-	CASRAGTAYGYTF
TRBJ1-6	TRBV11-2	-	CASSLSDSPLHF
TRBJ2-3	TRBV5-4	-	CASSLENPSKQYF
TRBJ2-7	TRBV2	-	CASPAGTGSYEQYF
TRBJ2-1	TRBV6-5	-	CASSYSLADNYNEQFF
TRBJ1-2	TRBV2	-	CANKPNRGGGYTF
TRBJ2-7	TRBV7-8	-	CASSQTGYEQYF
TRBJ1-2	TRBV24-1	-	CATSKDSQDGYTF
TRBJ1-2	TRBV5-6	-	CASSRKMIGWGGYTF
TRBJ1-2	TRBV4-3	-	CASSQDPFDPYGYTF
TRBJ2-1	TRBV6-4	-	CASSDSWGARQFF
TRBJ2-3	TRBV5-1	-	CASSLRGGTDTQYF
TRBJ2-7	TRBV7-9	-	CASSSPGQGTYEQYF
TRBJ1-5	TRBV19	-	CASSIKVPRNQPQHF
TRBJ1-2	TRBV3-1/TRBV3-2	once	CASSPLTGENGYTF
TRBJ2-3	TRBV5-8	once	CASPTEPGAHGTDTQYF
TRBJ2-7	TRBV6-2/TRBV6-3	few	CASSYSRGYSYEQYF
TRBJ1-1	TRBV2	-	CASRGSNTEAFF
TRBJ2-5	TRBV18	-	CASSPHPETQYF
TRBJ1-5	TRBV27	-	CASSLLGGQPQHF
TRBJ1-1	TRBV30	once	CAWNPGTGLTEAFF